This T cell receptor beta chain was documented in a study of metastatic and nonmetastatic thyroid tumors (TCRdb year 2020). For the wider study: The researchers compared repertoires between peripheral blood samples and tumor or nodule tissue samples from patients with malignant or benign thyroid disease. Findings and caveats that apply to the study as a whole: In both blood and tumor samples, TCR beta diversity was reported to be significantly higher in malignant tumors than in benign nodules.

This clone was counted ten times or more. It has no known antigen specificity. No base quality information exists; no much larger clone differs at one position. Library preparation was by PCR. The sample was run on an Illumina HiSeq 4000. The TCR beta-chain CDR3 region of each patient was profiled by high-throughput sequencing. The study's own analysis went as follows. A classifier to discriminate distant-metastatic papillary thyroid cancer patients was built from CDR3 differences across clinicopathological groups. The Shannon index was used to assess repertoire diversity, and the Morisita-Horn index was used to assess tumor-blood repertoire similarity. TCRdb passed the public sequencing reads through fastp at Q25 and MiXCR, retaining productive beta sequences. It is TCRdb's table, rather than the study itself, that gives the V and J calls and clone size. Recorded for this sample are about 93,000 clones; roughly an eighth of them occurred a single time. Clones ranked in the top ten supply about 11% of the sample.

No treatment had been received by any patient before thyroid surgery. Using T-cell receptor beta sequencing, the study looked back at clinical samples from patients collected from about 2011 to 2018. Reading the germline V gene gives CDR1 MNHEY and CDR2 SVGEGT. Inclusive of the bounding cysteine and phenylalanine, the CDR3 is 14 residues long. Solely the CDR3 DNA is kept, with 42 bases framed from the first base. V loses 7 bases, J loses 2 bases, and the germline ends lie 12 bases apart. This sequence originates from a female donor with papillary thyroid cancer or a benign thyroid nodule (not recorded which). Some clones in this sample may be carry-over from other donors' samples. The sequence joins TRBV6-2 or TRBV6-3 to TRBJ1-3; the D gene cannot be resolved reliably. The sequencing input was blood. The DNA reads TGTGCCAGCACTCGGGGATCCCCTGGAAACACCATATATTTT. This sequence encodes CASTRGSPGNTIYF.